The clone carrying this T cell receptor beta chain came up a few times. A much larger clone lies a single base off, so this may be a read error. This entry is derived from a study of neurological immune-mediated disorders. As for the study in general: There were roughly 35 multiple sclerosis patients. Of these, around 31 had relapsing-remitting MS and 3 had secondary progressive MS.

The CDR3 has 14 residues. Between the trimmed V and J ends, which lost 3 bases and 8 bases, there was a span of 13 bases. Germline values: CDR1 MNHEY, CDR2 SMNVEV (reference sequence). TCRdb recomputed calls from the 5' RACE reads with MiXCR, one row per CDR3 protein. The sample includes 55,000 to 70,000 distinct CDR3 sequences, 4% to 6% of them seen just once. Unsorted libraries came from 2 million PBMCs stored at -80 °C. This clonotype originated in a woman aged 50 to 60 with multiple sclerosis. The specimen sequenced was PBMCs. The rearrangement uses TRBV27 and TRBJ1-4, with no clear D. The CDR3 reads CASSFGIGGEKLFF. CDR3 nucleotides: TGTGCCAGCAGTTTTGGTATTGGTGGGGAAAAACTGTTTTTT.